Shown below are 17 T cell receptor beta chains from a single sample sequenced in a study of T cells in localized non-small cell lung cancer. Produced via immunoSEQ multiplex PCR; TCRdb's table is partial and in-frame only. The sample lists over 30,000 clones, 90% occurring once. The source was peripheral blood, collected before any cancer treatment. These receptors all stem from a man aged 40-75 years with stage I lung adenocarcinoma.

This clone was seen just once. V is TRBV5-1 and J is TRBJ1-1, with 10 bases matching TRBD1. This CDR3 is built from 15 residues. V gave up 2 bases and J gave up 5 bases; unmatched junction bases: 6. In germline, CDR1 is SGHRS, CDR2 YFSETQ. CDR3: CASSFRQGARTEAFF. CDR3 in DNA: TGCGCCAGCAGCTTCCGACAGGGGGCGCGAACTGAAGCTTTCTTT.

This clone was seen a single time. This chain connects TRBV2 to TRBJ1-3, with D possibly being TRBD1 (6 bases). Germline V gene data show CDR1 as SNHLY and CDR2 as FYNNEI. The ends were cut back, 6 bases at V and 4 bases at J, with 13 bases in the middle. CDR3 length equals 14 residues. As DNA, the CDR3 is TGTGCCAGCAGAACCGGGACACCCGGAAACACCATATATTTT. Its protein product is CASRTGTPGNTIYF.

The rearrangement joins TRBV18 to TRBJ1-2, with 7 bases that match TRBD1. Germline V gene lookup returns CDR1 KGHSH and CDR2 LQKENI. This CDR3 has 15 residues. The J segment lost 0 bases and the V segment lost 5 bases, leaving 6 bases of the junction unmatched. This chain's CDR3 is CASSTTDRANYGYTF. CDR3 nucleotide sequence: TGTGCCAGCTCAACGACCGACAGGGCTAACTATGGCTACACCTTC.

This chain connects TRBV9 to TRBJ1-3, with 7 bases fitting TRBD1. This CDR3 is 16 amino acids long. Losses at the gene ends were 4 bases for V and 2 bases for J; bases not matched to a gene: 9. Germline-derived CDR1 and CDR2 are SGDLS and YYNGEE. In nucleotides, the CDR3 is TGTGCCAGCAGCCCGGGAGGGGGCGCGCCTGGAAACACCATATATTTT. This encodes CASSPGGGAPGNTIYF.

This chain joins TRBV7-2 and TRBJ2-7; no definite D call. This CDR3 is built from 11 residues. V was clipped by 4 bases and J by 2 bases, with 3 bases between them. The germline gives CDR1 SGHTA, CDR2 FQGNSA. The CDR3 sequence: CASSSAYEQYF. As DNA, the CDR3 is TGTGCCAGCAGCTCAGCCTACGAGCAGTACTTC. Combining the CDR3 with reference TRBV7-2 and TRBJ2-7 gives the whole variable domain GAGVSQSPSNKVTEKGKDVELRCDPISGHTALYWYRQSLGQGLEFLIYFQGNSAPDKSGLPSDRFSAERTGGSVSTLTIQRTQQEDSAVYLCASSSAYEQYFGPGTRLTVT.

V and J are TRBV5-1 and TRBJ1-2; no clear D gene. This CDR3 contains 13 residues. Trimming took off 0 bases at V and 3 bases at J, with 6 bases between the two ends. Germline V gives CDR1 SGHRS, CDR2 YFSETQ. The CDR3 protein is CASSLVGDYGYTF. CDR3 nucleotide sequence: TGCGCCAGCAGCTTGGTGGGTGACTATGGCTACACCTTC.

The CDR3 sequence: CASSIDWGWTGGTGELFF. The CDR3 DNA sequence: TGTGCCAGTAGTATCGATTGGGGGTGGACAGGGGGCACCGGGGAGCTGTTTTTT. V is TRBV19 and J is TRBJ2-2; 10 positions agree with TRBD1. The V segment lost 3 bases and the J segment 4 bases; nucleotides outside the gene matches: 11. Germline CDR1 reads LNHDA; CDR2 reads SQIVND (reference sequence). The CDR3 spans 18 residues.

This clone was observed a few times. This chain links TRBV5-1 with TRBJ1-6; a weak D match, TRBD1 (5 bases). CDR3 length equals 13 residues. Per germline, CDR1 SGHRS and CDR2 YFSETQ. The V and J ends lost 2 bases and 9 bases respectively, with 9 bases between them. CDR3 residues: CASSFRDSSPLHF. The CDR3 DNA follows: TGCGCCAGCAGCTTCAGGGATAGTTCACCCCTCCACTTT.

V is TRBV5-1 and J is TRBJ2-5; TRBD1 is a possible D gene (6 bases). Deletions cut 4 bases from V and 5 bases from J, with 12 bases between. The CDR3 consists of 13 residues. Germline loops: CDR1 SGHRS, CDR2 YFSETQ. The CDR3 is CASSGGTGETQYF. Here the CDR3 DNA reads TGCGCCAGCAGCGGGGGCACTGGGGAGACCCAGTACTTC.

The chain recombines TRBV5-1 with TRBJ1-1; D is possibly TRBD1 (6 bases). CDR1 is SGHRS and CDR2 is YFSETQ in the germline V gene. V was trimmed by 2 bases and J by 8 bases, leaving 10 bases between them. The CDR3 has 12 amino acids. CDR3 nucleotides: TGCGCCAGCAGCTTAAAACAGGGAGAAGCTTTCTTT. Translating it yields CASSLKQGEAFF. Filled out from reference TRBV5-1 and TRBJ1-1, the complete variable domain reads KAGVTQTPRYLIKTRGQQVTLSCSPISGHRSVSWYQQTPGQGLQFLFEYFSETQRNKGNFPGRFSGRQFSNSRSEMNVSTLELGDSALYLCASSLKQGEAFFGQGTRLTVV.

A remark on this clone: At one boundary the junction diverges from the germline segment, which might be a read error. CDR3 DNA sequence: TGTGCCAGCAGCTTAGCCTCGACGAGTTACGGGCAGTACTTC. Residues: CASSLASTSYGQYF. The chain carries TRBV7-2 and TRBJ2-7; no reliable D call. Germline CDR1 SGHTA, CDR2 FQGNSA. The CDR3 is 14 residues long. Full variable domain (outside the CDR3, taken from reference TRBV7-2 and TRBJ2-7): GAGVSQSPSNKVTEKGKDVELRCDPISGHTALYWYRQSLGQGLEFLIYFQGNSAPDKSGLPSDRFSAERTGGSVSTLTIQRTQQEDSAVYLCASSLASTSYGQYFGPGTRLTVT.

The chain links TRBV7-2 to TRBJ2-7; TRBD2 is a possible D gene (5 bases). CDR3 length: 13 residues. CDR1 and CDR2 (germline): SGHTA, FQGNSA. Trimming shortened V by 5 bases and J by 2 bases, and 10 bases separated the two germline ends. DNA of the CDR3: TGTGCCAGCAGCCGGGATCGAGCCTACGAGCAGTACTTC. Protein product: CASSRDRAYEQYF.

The CDR3 region is CASSTPDRPSYEQYF. The CDR3 DNA reads as TGTGCCAGCAGCACCCCAGACAGGCCAAGCTACGAGCAGTACTTC. This chain joins TRBV9 and TRBJ2-7; a weak D match, TRBD1 (6 bases). Germline V gene data show CDR1 as SGDLS and CDR2 as YYNGEE. The CDR3 consists of 15 residues. V lost 4 bases, J lost 3 bases, and 17 bases lay in between.

The chain is built from TRBV2 and TRBJ2-7; D uncertain. V was cut by 1 base and J by 12 bases, with 10 bases left in between. Germline V gives CDR1 SNHLY, CDR2 FYNNEI. CDR3 length: 11 residues. The CDR3 DNA sequence: TGTGCCAGCAGTGAAGAAAGGCACCCGTACTTC. Translated: CASSEERHPYF.

This chain connects TRBV11-2 to TRBJ1-6; 7 bases match TRBD1. Germline trimming cut 6 bases from V and 9 bases from J; bases unmatched to any gene: 14. The CDR3 runs to 16 residues. CDR1 SGHAT and CDR2 FQNNGV come from the germline V gene. This CDR3 reads CASRQGWGQFGSPLHF. Written as DNA, the CDR3 is TGTGCCAGCAGGCAAGGCTGGGGACAGTTTGGTTCACCCCTCCACTTT.

The chain links TRBV5-1 to TRBJ1-2, with a possible D match to TRBD1 (5 bases). The CDR3 is made up of 16 amino acids. Germline CDR1 reads SGHRS; CDR2 reads YFSETQ. V lost 0 bases to trimming and J lost 0 bases, with 12 bases between them. The CDR3 coding sequence is TGCGCCAGCAGCTTGGAGGGGCGAACGTCTAACTATGGCTACACCTTC. Its protein product is CASSLEGRTSNYGYTF.

The chain combines TRBV13 with TRBJ2-1; the D gene is possibly TRBD1 (6 bases). V lost 3 bases to trimming and J lost 5 bases, with 11 bases between them. The CDR3 consists of 14 residues. Germline CDR1 reads PRHDT; CDR2 reads FYEKMQ (reference sequence). The CDR3 coding sequence is TGTGCCAGCAGCTTCCGGGACAAAAACAATGAGCAGTTCTTC. This translates into CASSFRDKNNEQFF.